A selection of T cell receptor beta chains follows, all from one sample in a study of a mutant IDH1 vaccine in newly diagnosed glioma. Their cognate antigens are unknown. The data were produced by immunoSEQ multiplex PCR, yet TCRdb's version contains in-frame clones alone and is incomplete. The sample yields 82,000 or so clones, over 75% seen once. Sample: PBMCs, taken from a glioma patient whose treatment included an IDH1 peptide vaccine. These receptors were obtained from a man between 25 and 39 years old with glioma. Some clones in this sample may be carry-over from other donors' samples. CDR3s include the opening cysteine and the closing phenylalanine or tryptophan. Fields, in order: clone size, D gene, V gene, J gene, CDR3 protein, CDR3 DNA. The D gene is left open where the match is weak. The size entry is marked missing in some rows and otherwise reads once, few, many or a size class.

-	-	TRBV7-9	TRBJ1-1	CASSLGSDPLNTEAFF	TGTGCCAGCAGCTTGGGGTCAGACCCGTTGAACACTGAAGCTTTCTTT
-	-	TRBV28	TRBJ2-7	CASTSSYEQYF	TGTGCCAGCACGTCCTCCTACGAGCAGTACTTC
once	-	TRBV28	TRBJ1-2	CASSLVNYGYTF	TGTGCCAGCAGTTTAGTCAACTATGGCTACACCTTC
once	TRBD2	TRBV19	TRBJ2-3	CASSSPSGGNKRWTDTQYF	TGTGCCAGTAGTTCTCCTAGCGGGGGGAATAAAAGGTGGACAGATACGCAGTATTTT
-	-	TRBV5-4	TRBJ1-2	CASSPDRNYGYTF	TGTGCCAGCAGCCCCGACAGGAACTATGGCTACACCTTC
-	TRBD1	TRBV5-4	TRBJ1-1	CASSLHFSGGAGMNTEAFF	TGTGCCAGCAGCCTACATTTTTCAGGGGGCGCGGGTATGAACACTGAAGCTTTCTTT
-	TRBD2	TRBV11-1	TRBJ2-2	CASSRPGLAGNRNTGELFF	TGTGCCAGCAGCCGCCCGGGACTAGCGGGAAACAGGAACACCGGGGAGCTGTTTTTT
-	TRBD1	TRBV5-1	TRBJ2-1	CASSKGLGQGSLNEQFF	TGCGCCAGCAGCAAGGGTCTAGGACAGGGAAGTTTGAATGAGCAGTTCTTC
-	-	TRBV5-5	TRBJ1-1	CASSFSSGTEAFF	TGTGCCAGCAGCTTCTCCTCGGGGACTGAAGCTTTCTTT
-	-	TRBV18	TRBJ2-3	CASSPQTDTDTQYF	TGTGCCAGCTCACCACAGACCGACACAGATACGCAGTATTTT
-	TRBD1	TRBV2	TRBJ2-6	CASSYQGAGANVLTF	TGTGCCAGCAGTTACCAGGGGGCTGGGGCCAACGTCCTGACTTTC
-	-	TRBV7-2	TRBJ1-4	CASSLGRHLNEKLFF	TGTGCCAGCAGCTTAGGACGGCACCTTAATGAAAAACTGTTTTTT
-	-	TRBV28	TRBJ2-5	CASSFLQDYQETQYF	TGTGCCAGCAGTTTCCTACAGGACTACCAAGAGACCCAGTACTTC
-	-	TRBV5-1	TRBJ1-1	CASSPYGPMNTEAFF	TGCGCCAGCAGCCCGTACGGACCGATGAACACTGAAGCTTTCTTT
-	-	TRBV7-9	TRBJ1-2	CASSPSWGVQSGYTF	TGTGCCAGCAGCCCTTCGTGGGGGGTGCAGAGTGGCTACACCTTC
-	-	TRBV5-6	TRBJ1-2	CASSWQGANYGYTF	TGTGCCAGCAGCTGGCAGGGAGCTAACTATGGCTACACCTTC
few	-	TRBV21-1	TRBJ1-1	CASREDGDTEAFF	TGTGCCAGCAGAGAAGACGGAGACACTGAAGCTTTCTTT
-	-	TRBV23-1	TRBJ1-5	CASSLPKEQGGQPQHF	TGCGCCAGCAGTCTCCCGAAAGAACAGGGAGGTCAGCCCCAGCATTTT
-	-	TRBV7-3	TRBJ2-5	CASSLPGETQYF	TGTGCCAGCAGCTTACCGGGCGAGACCCAGTACTTC
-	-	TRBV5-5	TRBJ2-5	CASSLPSVGGQETQYF	TGTGCCAGCAGCTTACCATCAGTTGGCGGCCAAGAGACCCAGTACTTC
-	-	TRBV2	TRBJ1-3	CASSEWTPGNTIYF	TGTGCCAGCAGTGAGTGGACTCCTGGAAACACCATATATTTT
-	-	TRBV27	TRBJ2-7	CASSLSLNTYEQYF	TGTGCCAGCAGTTTATCCCTTAACACCTACGAGCAGTACTTC
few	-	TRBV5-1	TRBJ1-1	CASSLVRNTEAFF	TGCGCCAGCAGCTTGGTCAGGAACACTGAAGCTTTCTTT
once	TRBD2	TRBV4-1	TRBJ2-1	CASSHGGRANEQFF	TGCGCCAGCAGCCACGGCGGGAGGGCGAATGAGCAGTTCTTC
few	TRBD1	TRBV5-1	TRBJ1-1	CASSLRTGMNTEAFF	TGCGCCAGCAGCCTTCGGACAGGAATGAACACTGAAGCTTTCTTT
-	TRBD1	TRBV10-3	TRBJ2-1	CASGQGNYNEQFF	TGTGCCAGTGGACAGGGAAACTACAATGAGCAGTTCTTC
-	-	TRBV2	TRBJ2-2	CASSLTGRPTGELFF	TGTGCCAGCAGCCTGACAGGTCGACCCACCGGGGAGCTGTTTTTT
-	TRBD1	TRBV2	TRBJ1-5	CASRAKVGQGGNQPQHF	TGTGCCAGCAGGGCAAAAGTTGGACAGGGGGGCAATCAGCCCCAGCATTTT
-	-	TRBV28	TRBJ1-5	CASSALVDQPQHF	TGTGCCAGCAGTGCCCTCGTAGATCAGCCCCAGCATTTT
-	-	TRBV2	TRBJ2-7	CASSERAYEQYF	TGTGCCAGCAGTGAACGGGCTTACGAGCAGTACTTC
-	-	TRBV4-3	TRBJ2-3	CASSVTRTTDTQYF	TGCGCCAGCAGCGTGACTAGGACCACAGATACGCAGTATTTT
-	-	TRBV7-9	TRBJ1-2	CASSLASEHGYTF	TGTGCCAGCAGCTTAGCGAGTGAGCATGGCTACACCTTC
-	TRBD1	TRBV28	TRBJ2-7	CASSRTGGIDEQYF	TGTGCCAGCAGCCGGACAGGGGGCATCGACGAGCAGTACTTC
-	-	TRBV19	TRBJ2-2	CASSRNGGGRAGELFF	TGTGCCAGTAGTCGGAACGGAGGGGGCAGGGCCGGGGAGCTGTTTTTT
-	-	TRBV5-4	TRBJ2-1	CASSFEGNSYNEQFF	TGTGCCAGCAGCTTCGAGGGAAACTCCTACAATGAGCAGTTCTTC
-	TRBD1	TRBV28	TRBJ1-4	CASAGTGYEKLFF	TGTGCCAGCGCCGGGACAGGGTATGAAAAACTGTTTTTT
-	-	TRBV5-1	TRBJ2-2	CASSVDWNTGELFF	TGCGCCAGCAGCGTGGACTGGAACACCGGGGAGCTGTTTTTT
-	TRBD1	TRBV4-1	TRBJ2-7	CASSQDNRGFEQYF	TGCGCCAGCAGCCAAGACAACAGGGGTTTCGAGCAGTACTTC
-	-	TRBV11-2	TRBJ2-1	CASSPGTKHNEQFF	TGTGCCAGCAGCCCGGGGACAAAACACAATGAGCAGTTCTTC
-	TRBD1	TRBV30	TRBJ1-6	CAWSVGEAGTDSPLHF	TGTGCCTGGAGTGTAGGCGAGGCAGGGACAGATTCACCCCTCCACTTT
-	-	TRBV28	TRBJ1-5	CASSWQENSNQPQHF	TGTGCCAGCAGTTGGCAGGAAAATAGCAATCAGCCCCAGCATTTT
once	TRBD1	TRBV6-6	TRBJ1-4	CASSYSRGRRTEKLFF	TGTGCCAGCAGTTACTCAAGGGGGCGGCGGACTGAAAAACTGTTTTTT
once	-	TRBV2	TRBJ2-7	CASSLEADSYEQYF	TGTGCCAGCAGTCTGGAGGCGGACTCCTACGAGCAGTACTTC
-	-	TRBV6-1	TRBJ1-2	CASIDEGRLGYTF	TGTGCCAGCATCGACGAGGGAAGGTTAGGTTACACCTTC
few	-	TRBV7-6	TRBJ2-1	CASSLQGMRNNEQFF	TGTGCCAGCAGCTTACAGGGGATGAGGAACAATGAGCAGTTCTTC
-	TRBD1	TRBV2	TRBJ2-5	CARTQGARETQYF	TGTGCCAGAACACAGGGGGCACGTGAGACCCAGTACTTC
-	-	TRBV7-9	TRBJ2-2	CASSLGVYTGELFF	TGTGCCAGCAGCTTAGGGGTTTACACCGGGGAGCTGTTTTTT
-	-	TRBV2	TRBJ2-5	CASSDPQKGRETQYF	TGTGCCAGCAGTGACCCCCAAAAGGGGCGAGAGACCCAGTACTTC
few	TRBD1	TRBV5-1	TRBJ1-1	CASSPSPGGEAFF	TGCGCCAGCAGCCCCTCACCAGGGGGTGAAGCTTTCTTT
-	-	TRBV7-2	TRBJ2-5	CASSRDDGETQYF	TGTGCCAGCAGCCGGGACGACGGGGAGACCCAGTACTTC
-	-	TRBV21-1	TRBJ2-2	CASSTCASGITNTGELFF	TGTGCCAGCAGCACGTGTGCTAGCGGGATTACCAACACCGGGGAGCTGTTTTTT
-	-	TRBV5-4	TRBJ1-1	CASSSLGGEAFF	TGTGCCAGCAGCTCGCTCGGGGGTGAGGCTTTCTTT
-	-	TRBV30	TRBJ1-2	CAWSYIYRAAGYTF	TGTGCCTGGAGTTATATTTACAGGGCCGCTGGCTACACCTTC
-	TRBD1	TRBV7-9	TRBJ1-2	CASSLAGQDLSYGYTF	TGTGCCAGCAGCTTAGCAGGACAGGATCTCTCCTATGGCTACACCTTC
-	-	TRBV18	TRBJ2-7	CASSPLPLYEQYF	TGTGCCAGCTCACCACTTCCTCTCTACGAGCAGTACTTC
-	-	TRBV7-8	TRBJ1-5	CASSSSGETGANQPQHF	TGTGCCAGCAGCTCATCAGGGGAGACAGGAGCCAATCAGCCCCAGCATTTT
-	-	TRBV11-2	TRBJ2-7	CASSPGPYYEQYF	TGTGCCAGCAGCCCCGGGCCCTACTACGAGCAGTACTTC
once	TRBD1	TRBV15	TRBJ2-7	CATSSPSLPGQLYEQYF	TGTGCCACCAGCAGTCCCTCCCTCCCGGGACAGCTCTACGAGCAGTACTTC